This record concerns one T cell receptor beta chain sequence. Its antigen remains undetermined. No base qualities exist here, and no much larger clone lies one base off it. The record originates from a study of blood T cell repertoires in COVID-19 (dated by TCRdb to about 2020). About the study as a whole: Collaborator samples came from the United States, Italy and Spain and covered acute and convalescent phases of COVID-19. Deeply sampled blood TCRbeta repertoires from subjects exposed to, actively infected with, or recovered from COVID-19 were included in the dataset. Where available, HLA class I and class II types were obtained from metadata supplied by the sample provider rather than from assay-based typing. A freely available public database, intended as a resource for researchers studying the immune response to SARS-CoV-2, is where the repertoires were released. The prospective study material was composed of cDNA or gDNA derived from T cells, B-cell-depleted T cells, or PBMCs. Samples were obtained from the ongoing ImmuneRACE study (first 160 participants) and from 1,254 subjects provided by 6 global collaborators. The sample metadata nearly always contained a de-identified subject ID, COVID-19 status, age in years and sex.

From the germline V gene, CDR1 is KGHDR and CDR2 is SFDVKD. Between the V and J ends, shortened by 3 bases and 8 bases respectively, the junction contains 10 bases. From cysteine to phenylalanine, the CDR3 is 13 amino acids long. Left in the record is the CDR3 DNA by itself, 39 bases read in frame from the first base. The collaborating institutions used their own protocols to collect whole blood in K2EDTA tubes. For TCRbeta analysis, collaborators shipped samples in one of three forms: frozen whole blood, isolated PBMCs, or DNA extracted from either of those sample types. Here is what the overall study found, with its caveats: How much clinical and demographic metadata was included differed by source and by participant, and the metadata was provided uncurated.

TCRbeta CDR3 regions were amplified from genomic DNA using the immunoSEQ Assay, a bias-controlled multiplex PCR. Per the authors' processing: Nucleated cell counts per sample were estimated from amplification of reference gene primers within the assay. Sequence reads were collapsed and filtered to measure the absolute abundance of every unique TCRbeta CDR3 rearrangement. For each sample, productive Simpson clonality was calculated as the square root of Simpson's diversity index across productive rearrangements. Here the immuneACCESS table is served through TCRdb, limited to in-frame sequences with V and J called. Missing clones are a known gap in these copies; in checked studies unresolved V genes cover under half, and the rest lacks a known reason. That table gives V, J and clone size, and the DNA gave D and trimming. For this sample the table gives hundreds of thousands of clones, of which 75% to 90% were detected only once. Around 25% of the sample is in the top ten clones.

The chain uses TRBV24-1 and TRBJ2-1, with no confidently assigned D gene. The TCR originated in a man in his forties with acute or convalescent COVID-19. Sequencing was carried out using peripheral blood. The DNA sequence follows: TGTGCCACCAGTGATGGGCTCCGCGATGAGCAGTTCTTC. This sequence encodes CATSDGLRDEQFF.